These 19 T cell receptor beta chains originate from one sample sequenced in a study of spatial heterogeneity in lung cancer. Time point reported: blood at routine non-recurrence follow-up after resection. TCRdb reprocessed the 5' RACE reads via MiXCR and lists one record per CDR3 protein. The sample consists of more than 75,000 distinct CDR3 sequences, roughly a fifth of them appearing once. The sample in question was PBMCs, obtained at follow-up. The receptor source for this set is a male donor with early-stage non-small cell lung cancer.

This clonotype appeared once. The chain links TRBV10-1 to TRBJ2-7, with 9 bases fitting TRBD1. CDR3 length: 14 amino acids. V lost 4 bases, J lost 2 bases, and 3 bases stayed unmatched. Germline V gene lookup returns CDR1 WNHNN and CDR2 SYGVQD (reference sequence). The CDR3 sequence: CASSGQGVAYEQYV. The CDR3 nucleotides read TGCGCCAGCAGTGGACAGGGGGTTGCCTACGAGCAGTACGTC.

This clonotype has just one count. This CDR3 is CASSPKGWYSYNEQFF. CDR3 DNA sequence: TGTGCCAGCAGCCCCAAGGGGTGGTATTCCTACAATGAGCAGTTCTTC. The chain combines TRBV27 with TRBJ2-1; tentatively, D is TRBD1 (5 bases). CDR1 and CDR2 (germline): MNHEY, SMNVEV (reference sequence). V shed 6 bases and J shed 1 base, with 16 bases lying between them. This CDR3 region has 16 residues.

This rearrangement joins TRBV20-1 to TRBJ2-3; TRBD2 agrees at 11 bases. This CDR3 is 15 amino acids long. CDR1 is DFQATT, CDR2 SNEGSKA, per germline (reference sequence). The V and J ends lost 3 bases and 3 bases, in that order; junction bases with no gene match: 5. The CDR3 bases are TGCAGTGCTAGCAGACTAGCGGGGTTAACAGATACGCAGTATTTT. Its translation: CSASRLAGLTDTQYF.

This clonotype was seen repeatedly, ten times or more. The CDR3 region is CASSPETVPGEQYF. The CDR3 nucleotides read TGTGCCAGCAGCCCAGAAACAGTTCCCGGGGAGCAGTACTTC. The V and J genes are TRBV3-1 and TRBJ2-7; D gene unclear. Looked up from germline, CDR1 is LGHDT and CDR2 is YNNKEL (reference sequence). The CDR3 totals 14 residues. Trimming shortened V by 4 bases and J by 7 bases, and 17 bases separated the two germline ends.

This chain connects TRBV7-3 to TRBJ2-2; 15 bases agree with TRBD2. V lost 6 bases and J lost 1; bases outside the gene matches: 3. The CDR3 length is 17 residues. Germline-derived CDR1 and CDR2 are SGHTA and FQGTGA. This CDR3 is CASSRTSGRVNTGELFF. The CDR3 DNA reads as TGTGCCAGCAGTCGGACTAGCGGGAGGGTGAACACCGGGGAGCTGTTTTTT.

The V gene is TRBV20-1, the J gene TRBJ2-3, with TRBD2 matching over 8 bases. Trimming removed 4 bases from V and 7 bases from J; junction bases left unmatched: 10. CDR1 is DFQATT and CDR2 is SNEGSKA in the germline V gene (reference sequence). The CDR3 is made up of 14 amino acids. CDR3 nucleotides: TGCAGTGCTAACCCGGGACTAGATTACAATACGCAGTATTTT. Its protein product is CSANPGLDYNTQYF.

This clonotype was counted a few times. The rearrangement uses TRBV23-1 and TRBJ2-2; 9 bases agree with TRBD2. TRBV23-1 falls under the ORF class, with uncertain function. The trim removed 4 bases at V and 7 bases at J, leaving 13 bases unmatched. The CDR3 length is 17 residues. The CDR3 DNA sequence: TGCGCCAGCAGTCGCCCCCGCGCGGGGGGGCCCGGCGGGGAGCTGTTTTTT. It yields the protein CASSRPRAGGPGGELFF.

The genes are TRBV20-1 and TRBJ2-7; tentative D call: TRBD1 (6 bases). The V and J ends lost 7 bases and 0 bases respectively, with 16 bases between them. Per germline, CDR1 DFQATT and CDR2 SNEGSKA (reference sequence). This CDR3 has 14 residues. The CDR3 sequence is CSVFGGQSSYEQYF. CDR3 nucleotide sequence: TGCAGTGTTTTTGGGGGCCAAAGCTCCTACGAGCAGTACTTC.

This clonotype was observed a handful of times. The chain employs TRBV5-4 and TRBJ1-3, with 9 bases lining up with TRBD1. The CDR3 covers 17 residues. CDR1 SGHNT and CDR2 YYREEE come from the germline V gene (reference sequence). Trimming took 4 bases from V and 0 from J; bases not matched to a gene: 8. The CDR3 sequence: CASSLGTGLSSGNTIYF. In DNA, the CDR3 is TGTGCCAGCAGCCTTGGGACAGGGCTTAGCTCTGGAAACACCATATATTTT.

This clonotype was counted ten times or more. In nucleotides, the CDR3 is TGTGCCAGCAGCCAAGAACCTAGCGGGAGGGCGGATACGCAGTATTTT. Translation: CASSQEPSGRADTQYF. This rearrangement joins TRBV4-2 to TRBJ2-3; TRBD2 matches at 12 bases. Germline lookup yields CDR1 LGHNA and CDR2 YNFKEQ. This CDR3 has 16 residues. V lost 0 bases and J lost 6; bases outside the gene matches: 4.

This clonotype was counted ten times or more. This chain uses TRBV11-2 with TRBJ2-2; 7 bases are shared with TRBD1. The CDR3 runs 14 residues. CDR1 and CDR2 (germline): SGHAT, FQNNGV. The trim removed 7 bases at V and 4 bases at J, leaving 6 bases unmatched. The CDR3: CASTGQAGTGELFF. DNA for the CDR3: TGTGCCAGCACAGGACAGGCTGGCACCGGGGAGCTGTTTTTT. The whole variable domain, filled in from reference TRBV11-2 and TRBJ2-2, reads EAGVAQSPRYKIIEKRQSVAFWCNPISGHATLYWYQQILGQGPKLLIQFQNNGVVDDSQLPKDRFSAERLKGVDSTLKIQPAKLEDSAVYLCASTGQAGTGELFFGEGSRLTVL.

The rearrangement links TRBV25-1 to TRBJ2-2; 10 bases align to TRBD2. V was pared by 3 bases and J by 0 bases, with 13 bases of the junction left unmatched. Looked up from germline, CDR1 is MGHDK and CDR2 is SYGVNS. The CDR3 loop spans 20 amino acids. In DNA form, the CDR3 reads TGTGCCAGCAGTGAGGAGCCAGGGCTAGCGGGGGCCGCGAACACCGGGGAGCTGTTTTTT. Its translation is CASSEEPGLAGAANTGELFF.

This clonotype was picked up a small number of times. DNA for the CDR3: TGCAGTGCGAAACTAGCGGGAGAAATCAAAAACATTCAGTACTTC. This translates into CSAKLAGEIKNIQYF. The V gene is TRBV20-1, the J gene TRBJ2-4; TRBD2 aligns across 11 bases. This CDR3 spans 15 amino acids. V shed 6 bases, J shed 3 bases, and the junction held 7 bases outside the gene matches. Germline lookup yields CDR1 DFQATT and CDR2 SNEGSKA (reference sequence).

This clonotype was picked up a small number of times. This may be a read error, as it is one base from a much larger clone. V gene TRBV7-3 combines with J gene TRBJ2-1; 8 bases map to TRBD2. The V segment lost 5 bases and the J segment 4 bases; nucleotides outside the gene matches: 1. CDR3 length: 13 amino acids. Per the germline V gene, CDR1 is SGHTA and CDR2 is FQGTGA. CDR3 loop: CASSTSGYNEQFF. The CDR3 region has the DNA TGTGCCAGCAGCACTAGCGGATACAATGAGCAGTTCTTC. Complete variable domain (other parts from reference TRBV7-3 and TRBJ2-1): GAGVSQTPSNKVTEKGKYVELRCDPISGHTALYWYRQSLGQGPEFLIYFQGTGAADDSGLPNDRFFAVRPEGSVSTLKIQRTERGDSAVYLCASSTSGYNEQFFGPGTRLTVL.

This clonotype showed up just a few times. The gene calls are TRBV7-9 and TRBJ2-3; a possible D gene is TRBD2 (5 bases). The CDR3 is 18 residues long. The V end lost 1 base, the J end lost 3 bases, and 20 bases lay between the germline ends. Per the germline V gene, CDR1 is SEHNR and CDR2 is FQNEAQ (reference sequence). The CDR3 coding sequence is TGTGCCAGCAGCTTAGAAGGGCGTAGCGTTGAAGGGACAGATACGCAGTATTTT. Translated: CASSLEGRSVEGTDTQYF.

This clonotype was observed a few times. The chain is built from TRBV28 and TRBJ2-3; no definite D call. Trimming took off 6 bases at V and 1 base at J, with 11 bases between the two ends. The CDR3 is 14 residues long. The germline V gene has CDR1 MDHEN and CDR2 SYDVKM. The CDR3: CASSEPRGTDTQYF. The CDR3 nucleotides read TGTGCCAGCAGCGAGCCCCGAGGCACAGATACGCAGTATTTT.

This chain joins TRBV2 and TRBJ2-1; 13 bases line up with TRBD2. Germline loops: CDR1 SNHLY, CDR2 FYNNEI. This CDR3 has 15 amino acids. Trimming removed 2 bases from V and 9 bases from J; junction bases left unmatched: 4. The CDR3 nucleotides read TGTGCCAGCAGTGAAACTAGCGGGGGGGCAGGTGAGCAGTTCTTC. This encodes CASSETSGGAGEQFF.

This clonotype came up a few times. The chain combines TRBV18 with TRBJ2-7; D is unresolved. CDR3 size: 13 residues. Germline V CDR1 and CDR2: KGHSH, LQKENI. V lost 4 bases to trimming and J lost 0 bases, with 7 bases between them. CDR3 sequence (DNA): TGTGCCAGCTCACGGGCGGACTCCTACGAGCAGTACGTC. It is translated as CASSRADSYEQYV.

This clonotype was observed a few times. This chain uses TRBV5-1 with TRBJ1-6; D unclear. Germline lookup yields CDR1 SGHRS and CDR2 YFSETQ. Trimming stripped 6 bases from V and 7 bases from J, with 8 bases between. This CDR3 contains 12 residues. This CDR3 is CASTNGNSPLHF. The CDR3 bases are TGCGCCAGCACGAATGGAAATTCACCCCTCCACTTT.